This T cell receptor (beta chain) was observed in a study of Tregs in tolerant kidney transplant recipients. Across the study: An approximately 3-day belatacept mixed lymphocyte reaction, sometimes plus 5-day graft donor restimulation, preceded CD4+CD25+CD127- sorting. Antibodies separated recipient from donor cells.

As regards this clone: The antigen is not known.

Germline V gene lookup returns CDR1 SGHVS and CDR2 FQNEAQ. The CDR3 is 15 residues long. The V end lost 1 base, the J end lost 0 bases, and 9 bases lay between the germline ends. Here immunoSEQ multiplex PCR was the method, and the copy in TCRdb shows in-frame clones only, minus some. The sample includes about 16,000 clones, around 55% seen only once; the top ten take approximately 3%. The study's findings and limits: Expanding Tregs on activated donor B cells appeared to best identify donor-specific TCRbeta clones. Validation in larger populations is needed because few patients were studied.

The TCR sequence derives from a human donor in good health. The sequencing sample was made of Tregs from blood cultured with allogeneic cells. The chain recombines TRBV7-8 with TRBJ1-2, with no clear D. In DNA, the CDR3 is TGTGCCAGCAGCTTAGTTGGCAGGACTAACTATGGCTACACCTTC. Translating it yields CASSLVGRTNYGYTF.